The 15 T cell receptor beta chains below all came from one sample that was sequenced in a study of blood T cell repertoires in COVID-19. Produced via immunoSEQ multiplex PCR; TCRdb's table is partial and in-frame only. The sample has about 440,000 clones, around 91% seen once. The sequencing input was PBMCs or T cells enriched from blood (not recorded which). These receptors were taken from a man between 18 and 29 years old who had recovered from COVID-19.

The V and J genes are TRBV7-9 and TRBJ1-2, with no clear D. Deletions cut 1 base from V and 2 bases from J, with 5 bases between. Germline CDR1 SEHNR, CDR2 FQNEAQ (reference sequence). The CDR3 runs to 13 residues. The CDR3 loop is CASSLGENYGYTF. CDR3 coding DNA: TGTGCCAGCAGCTTAGGGGAGAACTATGGCTACACCTTC. The full variable domain, its missing parts supplied by reference TRBV7-9 and TRBJ1-2, is DTGVSQNPRHKITKRGQNVTFRCDPISEHNRLYWYRQTLGQGPEFLTYFQNEAQLEKSRLLSDRFSAERPKGSFSTLEIQRTEQGDSAMYLCASSLGENYGYTFGSGTRLTVV.

This clone appeared a single time. V usage is TRBV29-1 and J usage is TRBJ2-7; D is ambiguous. Germline lookup yields CDR1 SQVTM and CDR2 ANQGSEA. V was pared by 5 bases and J by 2 bases, with 10 bases between. The CDR3 length is 12 residues. CDR3 region: CSVTTLTYEQYF. DNA for the CDR3: TGCAGCGTTACGACTTTAACCTACGAGCAGTACTTC.

The chain has TRBV11-2 and TRBJ1-1; D gene uncertain. The CDR3 runs to 15 residues. V lost 5 bases, J lost 1 base, and 14 bases lay in between. The germline V gene encodes CDR1 SGHAT and CDR2 FQNNGV. The CDR3 protein is CASSLSGRQNTEAFF. The CDR3 DNA reads as TGTGCCAGCAGCCTAAGTGGGCGACAGAACACTGAAGCTTTCTTT.

The V call is TRBV28, the J call TRBJ1-2; a possible D gene is TRBD1 (5 bases). The V gene lost 2 bases and the J gene lost 3 bases, with 22 bases spanning the gap. Germline V CDR1 and CDR2: MDHEN, SYDVKM. This CDR3 has 18 amino acids. The CDR3 nucleotides read TGTGCCAGCAGTTTAGGTCTCCGGACATTCAGCAAGGACTATGGCTACACCTTC. Translated: CASSLGLRTFSKDYGYTF.

Written as DNA, the CDR3 is TGTGCCAGCAGCCCGAGGGAGGGCCCCTCTGGAAACACCATATATTTT. This encodes CASSPREGPSGNTIYF. The chain employs TRBV11-3 and TRBJ1-3; D gene uncertain. Per the germline V gene, CDR1 is SGHNT and CDR2 is YENEEA. Trimming took off 5 bases at V and 0 bases at J, with 14 bases between the two ends. The CDR3 has 16 amino acids. Complete variable domain (other parts from reference TRBV11-3 and TRBJ1-3): EAGVVQSPRYKIIEKKQPVAFWCNPISGHNTLYWYLQNLGQGPELLIRYENEEAVDDSQLPKDRFSAERLKGVDSTLKIQPAELGDSAVYLCASSPREGPSGNTIYFGEGSWLTVV.

This clone was observed a few times. V is TRBV9 and J is TRBJ1-2; 9 positions agree with TRBD1. Losses at the gene ends were 3 bases for V and 4 bases for J; bases not matched to a gene: 10. Germline values: CDR1 SGDLS, CDR2 YYNGEE. The CDR3 consists of 16 residues. The CDR3 here is CASSAEGQGGGYGYTF. The CDR3 DNA is TGTGCCAGCAGCGCCGAGGGACAGGGAGGGGGCTATGGCTACACCTTC.

The chain is built from TRBV7-3 and TRBJ2-4; weak D call: TRBD1 (6 bases). Germline CDR1 is SGHTA and CDR2 is FQGTGA. Trimming shortened V by 1 base and J by 2 bases, and 9 bases separated the two germline ends. The CDR3 consists of 15 residues. The CDR3 nucleotides are TGTGCCAGCAGCTTAAGGGGGCTAACCAAAAACATTCAGTACTTC. Translating it yields CASSLRGLTKNIQYF.

This clone was seen more than once but under ten times. This chain connects TRBV28 to TRBJ1-5, with TRBD1 as a possible D gene (6 bases). From germline, CDR1 is MDHEN and CDR2 SYDVKM. V shed 6 bases and J shed 4 bases, with 13 bases lying between them. This CDR3 has 14 residues. For the CDR3, the DNA is TGTGCCAGCAGCTTCGACAGGTTGAATCAGCCCCAGCATTTT. Translation: CASSFDRLNQPQHF. The variable domain in full, completed from reference TRBV28 and TRBJ1-5, reads DVKVTQSSRYLVKRTGEKVFLECVQDMDHENMFWYRQDPGLGLRLIYFSYDVKMKEKGDIPEGYSVSREKKERFSLILESASTNQTSMYLCASSFDRLNQPQHFGDGTRLSIL.

The V and J genes are TRBV29-1 and TRBJ2-1; possible D gene TRBD1, 6 bases. Germline V gene sequence: CDR1 SQVTM, CDR2 ANQGSEA. The V and J ends lost 7 bases and 13 bases respectively, with 14 bases between them. This CDR3 is built from 10 residues. The CDR3: CSAGTNFQFF. The CDR3 DNA reads TGCAGCGCCGGGACAAACTTTCAGTTCTTC.

The chain joins TRBV27 to TRBJ1-1; maybe TRBD1 (6 bases). The CDR3 has 13 amino acids. Trimming left V 6 bases short and J 6 bases short, with 14 bases between. Per germline, CDR1 MNHEY and CDR2 SMNVEV (reference sequence). CDR3 region: CASSIQGQAEAFF. The DNA for the CDR3 is TGTGCCAGCAGCATACAGGGCCAGGCTGAAGCTTTCTTT.

The chain employs TRBV27 and TRBJ2-1, with D possibly matching TRBD1 (6 bases). Germline CDR1 and CDR2: MNHEY and SMNVEV (reference sequence). V lost 8 bases, J lost 6 bases, and 17 bases lay in between. This CDR3 is 14 amino acids long. CDR3 sequence reads: CASVAYPGVNEQFF. DNA for the CDR3: TGTGCCAGCGTGGCGTATCCAGGGGTCAATGAGCAGTTCTTC.

This clone has a single count. V gene TRBV11-3 combines with J gene TRBJ2-2; 10 bases are a match to TRBD1. Germline V gene lookup returns CDR1 SGHNT and CDR2 YENEEA. This CDR3 contains 15 residues. V lost 7 bases, J lost 6 bases, and 8 bases stayed unmatched. DNA for the CDR3: TGTGCCAGCAATCGAATCGGACAGGGGGCCGGGGAGCTGTTTTTT. Its translation is CASNRIGQGAGELFF.

This sequence joins TRBV19 and TRBJ1-2; 11 bases match TRBD1. Trimming at V came to 5 bases and at J to 7 bases, leaving 3 bases not matched to a gene. Germline CDR1 and CDR2: LNHDA and SQIVND (reference sequence). The CDR3 spans 13 residues. DNA of the CDR3: TGTGCCAGTAGTTATGGACAGGGGGCTGGCTACACCTTC. Protein product: CASSYGQGAGYTF.

V and J are TRBV9 and TRBJ2-3; D not resolved. V was clipped by 0 bases and J by 0 bases, with 5 bases between them. The CDR3 spans 14 residues. The germline V gene encodes CDR1 SGDLS and CDR2 YYNGEE. CDR3 sequence: CASSVGPSTDTQYF. As DNA, the CDR3 is TGTGCCAGCAGCGTAGGGCCTAGCACAGATACGCAGTATTTT.

The genes are TRBV5-4 and TRBJ1-1; D unclear. Trimming removed 0 bases at V and 1 base at J, with 7 bases between. This CDR3 region has 14 residues. Per germline, CDR1 SGHNT and CDR2 YYREEE (reference sequence). The DNA for the CDR3 is TGTGCCAGCAGCTTGGTCGGGGAGAACACTGAAGCTTTCTTT. Translating it yields CASSLVGENTEAFF.